Listed below are T cell receptor beta chains from one sample, sequenced in a study of OX40 agonist ivuxolimab in advanced cancers. The method was immunoSEQ multiplex PCR; TCRdb's version includes in-frame clones alone and lacks a portion of them. The table lists about 63,000 clones, over 80% of them singletons, with 3.5% to 5% in the top ten. Material: CD4+ or CD8+ T cells sorted from blood, obtained in a trial of the OX40 agonist ivuxolimab. These receptors originate from an adult with an advanced solid tumor such as melanoma, head and neck, liver or kidney cancer. The CDR3 runs from the conserved cysteine through the conserved F or W. The D gene is left open where the match is weak. Clone size is not always given. Where it is, it says once, few, many or a class for expanded clones.

v_call,j_call,d_call,clone_size,cdr3_nt,cdr3_aa
TRBV9,TRBJ2-3,-,-,TGTGCCAGCAGCGATGAGGTGACAGAGCCAGATACGCAGTATTTT,CASSDEVTEPDTQYF
TRBV28,TRBJ1-5,-,-,TGTGCCAGCAGCGGCGCATATAGCAATCAGCCCCAGCATTTT,CASSGAYSNQPQHF
TRBV7-9,TRBJ2-3,TRBD1,once,TGTGCCAGCAGCTACAGCACAGGGGGCGGCACAGATACGCAGTATTTT,CASSYSTGGGTDTQYF
TRBV7-9,TRBJ2-3,TRBD2,-,TGTGCCGCCTTGGCGGGAGGCACAGATACGCAGTATTTT,CAALAGGTDTQYF
TRBV18,TRBJ2-7,-,-,TGTGCCAGCTCACCAAGCGGGTCCTACGAGCAGTACTTC,CASSPSGSYEQYF
TRBV27,TRBJ2-7,TRBD1,-,TGTGCCAGCGGGTGGACAGGGGCCGAGCAGTACTTC,CASGWTGAEQYF
TRBV7-9,TRBJ1-3,TRBD1,-,TGTGCCAGCAGCTCCCGGACAGGGGAGGGCAACACCATATATTTT,CASSSRTGEGNTIYF
TRBV2,TRBJ2-1,TRBD2,-,TGTGCCAGCAGCCCCTTTGGGACTAGCGGGAAGCTGAGCTCCTACAATGAGCAGTTCTTC,CASSPFGTSGKLSSYNEQFF
TRBV28,TRBJ2-5,TRBD1,once,TGTGCCAGCACCTGGGGACAGGGGGAGACCCAGTACTTC,CASTWGQGETQYF
TRBV4-3,TRBJ2-3,TRBD1,-,TGCGCCAGCAGCCCCAGGGGGTGGGACGGTCGGGGCACGCAGTATTTT,CASSPRGWDGRGTQYF
TRBV19,TRBJ2-1,TRBD2,-,TGTGCCAGTAGTGAGGGCCCGGGACTACTACTGAATGAGCAGTTCTTC,CASSEGPGLLLNEQFF
TRBV4-1,TRBJ2-7,-,-,TGCGCCAGCAGCCAAGTACAGAATTACGAGCAGTACTTC,CASSQVQNYEQYF
TRBV2,TRBJ2-5,TRBD1,medium-sized,TGTGCCAGCAGTGGGGTGCCTGGGACAGATCAAGAGACCCAGTACTTC,CASSGVPGTDQETQYF
TRBV29-1,TRBJ2-3,-,-,TGCAGCGTTATACAGGGTCCCAGCACAGATACGCAGTATTTT,CSVIQGPSTDTQYF
TRBV7-3,TRBJ2-6,TRBD1,-,TGTGCCAGCAGTCAGGGGGCCCCTGGGGCCAACGTCCTGACTTTC,CASSQGAPGANVLTF
TRBV10-1,TRBJ1-6,-,-,TGCGCCAGCAGTGAGTCCGGGGTCAATTCACCCCTCCACTTT,CASSESGVNSPLHF
TRBV9,TRBJ2-3,TRBD2,-,TGTGCCAGCAGCGGGGGACTAGCGGGAGCATCAGATACGCAGTATTTT,CASSGGLAGASDTQYF